This TCR beta chain was obtained from a study of blood T cell repertoires in COVID-19. Background on the study: Sample material is recorded as cDNA or gDNA derived from T cells, B-cell-depleted T cells, or PBMCs.

Those enrolled in Seattle joined during active infection and were followed longitudinally afterward. In the authors' methods: Cell counts per sample came from amplifying reference gene primers. Sequenced by immunoSEQ multiplex PCR; TCRdb stores in-frame clones only, minus some. V, J and clone size derive from that table, while D and trimming were established from the DNA sequence. The sample comprises roughly 180,000 clones, more than 75% of which are singletons, and about 5.6% rests with the top ten. This CDR3 spans 14 amino acids. Trimming left V 1 base short and J 8 bases short, with 14 bases between. In germline, CDR1 is LNHDA, CDR2 SQIVND (reference sequence).

V usage is TRBV19 and J usage is TRBJ1-2; a weak D match, TRBD1 (5 bases). The source material was peripheral blood. The receptor's source is a woman aged 45-59 years with COVID-19, enrolled during active disease. Written as DNA, the CDR3 is TGTGCCAGTAGTATAGGGGGACTGGCCCGAGGCTACACCTTC. Its translation is CASSIGGLARGYTF.